The clone carrying this T cell receptor (beta chain) was detected many times. The data are from a study of regulatory T cells in long-lasting Graves disease. About the study: Freshly diagnosed Graves' patients had used antithyroid drugs for under 3 months.

CDR3 regions were amplified by Arm-PCR using iRepertoire HTBI primers to build TCR beta libraries. MiXCR, run by TCRdb on the multiplex PCR reads, gives a single entry per CDR3 protein. The top ten clones hold approximately 18% of a sample with about 620,000 distinct CDR3 sequences, 16% of them seen once. This sample's time point: newly diagnosed GD, antithyroid drugs for less than 3 months. Following extraction of RNA from PBMCs, that RNA was used to make the TCR library. The source of the patients was an endocrinology department in Xi'an, China. Germline V gives CDR1 MNHEY, CDR2 SMNVEV (reference sequence). The V gene end was trimmed by 4 bases and the J gene end by 3 bases; junction bases not matched to a gene: 9. This CDR3 has 16 amino acids. The sample also formed part of further work on T cells in Graves' hyperthyroidism and ophthalmopathy. That paper states: Blood held most thyroid clonotypes expanded above 0.001 frequency.

This sequence joins TRBV27 and TRBJ2-7, with 10 bases matching TRBD2. The source was peripheral blood mononuclear cells (PBMCs), collected at new diagnosis, from a patient treated with antithyroid drugs. This receptor was identified in a woman aged 25 to 39 with Graves disease. The CDR3 nucleotides read TGTGCCAGCAGTTCCTCGGGGGCTAGCGGGAGCTACGAGCAGTACTTC. Protein sequence: CASSSSGASGSYEQYF.